These T cell receptor beta chains were read from a single sample in a study of CD8 T cells in ankylosing spondylitis. Via MiXCR, TCRdb re-called the 5' RACE reads, giving one row per CDR3 protein. The sample lists about 450,000 distinct CDR3 sequences, roughly 26% occurring once. The sample was blood, either unsorted or a sorted T cell fraction (not recorded which). The receptor source for this set is a male donor with ankylosing spondylitis. Both conserved end residues are part of each CDR3. D genes are given only for firm matches. Rows give clone size only sometimes, using once, few, many, or a class for an expanded clone.

TRBV12-3/TRBV12-4,18,TRBJ2-2,TRBD2,NA,CASRPFLGKRENTGELFF,TGTGCCAGCAGACCATTTTTAGGGAAGCGGGAGAACACCGGGGAGCTGTTTTTT
TRBV14,12,TRBJ2-4,NA,few,CASSQGASIQYF,TGTGCCAGCAGCCAGGGGGCTAGCATTCAGTACTTC
TRBV5-1,14,TRBJ1-2,NA,few,CASSNPGRDGGYTF,TGCGCCAGCTCTAACCCGGGCAGGGATGGTGGCTACACCTTC
TRBV5-1,16,TRBJ2-2,NA,NA,CASSSIAPRGTGELFF,TGCGCCAGCAGTTCGATCGCTCCCAGGGGCACCGGGGAGCTGTTTTTT
TRBV19,15,TRBJ2-2,TRBD1,NA,CASIYGTGVGGELFF,TGTGCCAGTATTTACGGGACAGGGGTAGGCGGGGAGCTGTTTTTT
TRBV20-1,13,TRBJ2-1,TRBD1,few,CSARGSAPPGQFF,TGCAGTGCCAGGGGGAGCGCGCCCCCCGGGCAGTTCTTC
TRBV5-6,14,TRBJ1-2,TRBD1,many,CASSWTGLVYGYTF,TGTGCCAGCAGCTGGACAGGGTTGGTCTATGGCTACACCTTC
TRBV7-9,14,TRBJ2-5,TRBD2,NA,CASRTGTSQETQYF,TGTGCCAGCAGAACCGGGACTAGCCAAGAGACCCAGTACTTC
TRBV9,13,TRBJ1-5,NA,NA,CASSKGNNQPQHF,TGTGCCAGCAGTAAAGGGAACAATCAGCCCCAGCATTTT
TRBV5-5,13,TRBJ1-2,NA,NA,CASSLVDDYGYTF,TGTGCCAGCAGCTTGGTCGATGACTATGGCTACACCTTC
TRBV30,15,TRBJ2-7,TRBD1,NA,CAWRRQGTFSYEQYF,TGTGCCTGGAGACGACAGGGGACTTTCTCCTACGAGCAGTACTTC
TRBV4-2,14,TRBJ1-1,NA,NA,CASSAGYQNTEAFF,TGTGCCAGCAGCGCAGGGTATCAGAACACTGAAGCTTTCTTT
TRBV5-1,14,TRBJ2-7,TRBD1,NA,CASSYTDRGHEQYF,TGCGCCAGCAGCTACACTGACAGGGGTCACGAGCAGTACTTC
TRBV12-3/TRBV12-4,14,TRBJ2-1,TRBD2,NA,CASRGTSPANEQFF,TGTGCCAGCAGGGGGACTAGCCCGGCCAATGAGCAGTTCTTC
TRBV7-9,12,TRBJ2-3,NA,few,CASSLRIDTQYF,TGTGCCAGCAGCTTAAGGATAGATACGCAGTATTTT
TRBV3-1,11,TRBJ2-5,NA,NA,CASSQGRGQYF,TGTGCCAGCAGCCAAGGAAGGGGACAGTACTTC
TRBV29-1,13,TRBJ2-3,TRBD2,NA,CSVEEAGADTQYF,TGCAGCGTTGAAGAGGCGGGAGCAGATACGCAGTATTTT
TRBV29-1,13,TRBJ2-4,NA,NA,CSGVIGAKNIQYF,TGCAGCGGTGTCATTGGAGCCAAAAACATTCAGTACTTC
TRBV6-2/TRBV6-3,15,TRBJ2-3,TRBD2,few,CASSFSGRASDTQYF,TGTGCCAGCAGTTTCAGCGGGAGGGCCAGCGATACGCAGTATTTT